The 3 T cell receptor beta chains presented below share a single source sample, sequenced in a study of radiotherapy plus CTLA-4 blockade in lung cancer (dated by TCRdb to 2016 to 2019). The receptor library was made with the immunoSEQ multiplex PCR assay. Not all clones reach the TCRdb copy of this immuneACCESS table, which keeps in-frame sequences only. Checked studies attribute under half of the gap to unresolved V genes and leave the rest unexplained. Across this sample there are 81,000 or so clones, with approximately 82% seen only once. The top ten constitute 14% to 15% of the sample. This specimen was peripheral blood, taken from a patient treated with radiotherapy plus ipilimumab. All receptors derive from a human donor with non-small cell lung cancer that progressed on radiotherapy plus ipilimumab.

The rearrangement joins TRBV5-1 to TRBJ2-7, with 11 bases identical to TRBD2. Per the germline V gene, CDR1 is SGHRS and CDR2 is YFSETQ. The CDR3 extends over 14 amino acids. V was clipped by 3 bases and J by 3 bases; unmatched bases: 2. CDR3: CASSSGTSGYEQYF. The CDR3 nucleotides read TGCGCCAGCAGCTCCGGGACTAGCGGCTACGAGCAGTACTTC.

CDR3 residues: CASSSRTGGGLSYGYTF. The CDR3 DNA sequence: TGTGCCAGCAGTTCGAGGACAGGGGGGGGCCTGAGTTATGGCTACACCTTC. The J gene is TRBJ1-2, the V gene TRBV27, with 10 bases lining up with TRBD1. From germline, CDR1 is MNHEY and CDR2 SMNVEV (reference sequence). This CDR3 has 17 amino acids. Losses at the gene ends were 4 bases for V and 5 bases for J; bases not matched to a gene: 13.

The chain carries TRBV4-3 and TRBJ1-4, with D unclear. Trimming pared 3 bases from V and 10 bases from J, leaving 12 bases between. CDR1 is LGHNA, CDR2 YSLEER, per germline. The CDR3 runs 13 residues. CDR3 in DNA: TGCGCCAGCAGCCAGGCTAACGGAGGAAAACTGTTTTTT. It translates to CASSQANGGKLFF.